Given below is one T cell receptor beta chain in context. No antigen is known for it. Base quality data are lacking; no much larger clone is found one base away. This specimen belongs to a study of T cells after yellow fever vaccination (dated by TCRdb to the late 2010s). Concerning the study at large: The SMART-Seq v4 Ultra Low Input RNA kit was used to prepare libraries from fractions with low cell numbers. To track T-cell clones before and after primary and booster YFV17D yellow fever vaccination, bulk TCR alpha and beta repertoires were sequenced longitudinally. Two healthy male donors, one aged 18 to 30 and one aged 30 to 39 years, were included in the cohort. Blood was collected at multiple timepoints before and after primary and secondary immunization, and bulk PBMC replicates and cell subsets were isolated.

The sample's treatment or condition label, decoded: live attenuated yellow fever vaccine strain. At each blood-draw timepoint, two biological replicates of bulk PBMCs were obtained. PBMCs were isolated from peripheral blood using a standard Ficoll-Paque protocol. TriZol was used to extract RNA from bulk PBMCs, CD4 and CD8 fractions, and dextramer-positive and dextramer-negative fractions. TCR cDNA was synthesized by 5'RACE template switching, through which a universal primer site and unique molecular identifiers were introduced. Priming of cDNA synthesis was performed from both the TCR alpha and TCR beta constant segments. Libraries were amplified in two PCR steps, with sample barcodes and sequencing adapters added in the second step. Sequencing of the libraries was done on either Illumina HiSeq 2500 (2x100 bp) or NovaSeq (2x150 bp). In the authors' own workflow: Demultiplexing of reads and collapsing into UMI consensus sequences were performed with MIGEC, and V(D)J alignment was carried out with MiXCR. Vaccine-responding clonotypes were defined with edgeR using replicate PBMC samples, requiring FDR below 0.01 and a log2 fold change above 5 up to day 15. Each bulk clonotype received a CD4 or CD8 identity based on whether the sequenced CD4 or CD8 repertoire contained that clonotype at higher abundance. Through fastp at Q25 and MiXCR, TCRdb rebuilt clones from the public reads, retaining in-frame beta chains. Every CDR3 protein is listed once, alongside the most common genes and DNA of its rows. The V and J calls and clone size are TCRdb's, not the authors'. In all, the sample holds 400,000 or so distinct CDR3 sequences, and approximately 5.7% of those were seen once. The ten largest account for 15% of the sample.

The paper's findings and limits, for the study overall: Because the study included only a couple of donors, the extent to which the findings can be generalized is limited. Computational filtering was needed because FACS-sorted repertoires could contain abundant contaminating clonotypes from the bulk population. A small share of clonotypes occurred in both CD4 and CD8 compartments, likely arising from convergent recombination. Most clones expanded after primary vaccination (around 96% of CD4 and 88% of CD8) were re-detected after the booster, suggesting that broad memory maintenance occurred. Compared with the primary T-cell response, the secondary T-cell response was weaker but faster, peaking on day 5 rather than day 15.

In the germline V gene, CDR1 corresponds to SGHTA and CDR2 to FQGNSA. CDR3 length: 13 amino acids, cysteine to phenylalanine. Only CDR3 DNA is held: 39 bases, read in frame from base 1. The germline ends are 11 bases apart after V is trimmed by 5 bases and J by 4 bases. The receptor comes from a man aged 25-45 years who received the YFV17D yellow fever vaccine. Recombination joined TRBV7-2 with TRBJ1-1, with a weak D call of TRBD1 (6 bases match). Source: PBMCs, taken 5 days after the yellow fever booster vaccination. The DNA reads TGTGCCAGCAGCAAGGGGGTGGCCACTGAAGCTTTCTTT. This translates into CASSKGVATEAFF.